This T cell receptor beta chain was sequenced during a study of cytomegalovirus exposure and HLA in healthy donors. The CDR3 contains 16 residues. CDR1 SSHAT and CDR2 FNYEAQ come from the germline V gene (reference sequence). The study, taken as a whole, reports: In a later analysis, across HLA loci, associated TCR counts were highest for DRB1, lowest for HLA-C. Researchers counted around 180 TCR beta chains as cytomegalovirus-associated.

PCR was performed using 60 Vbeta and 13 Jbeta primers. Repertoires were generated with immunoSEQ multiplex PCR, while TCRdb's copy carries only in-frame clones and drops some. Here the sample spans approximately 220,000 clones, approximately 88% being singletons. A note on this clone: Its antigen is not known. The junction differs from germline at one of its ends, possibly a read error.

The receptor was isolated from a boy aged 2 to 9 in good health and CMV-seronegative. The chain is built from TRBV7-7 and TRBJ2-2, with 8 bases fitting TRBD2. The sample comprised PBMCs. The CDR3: CASSGGRGSMDGELFF. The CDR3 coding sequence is TGTGCTAGCAGCGGGGGCAGGGGCTCCATGGACGGGGAGCTGTTTTTT.